This passage covers 3 T cell receptor beta chains from one sample sequenced in a study of blood T cells in healthy people across ages. Next came a second PCR, run for roughly 6 to 11 cycles, which used a sample-barcoded 5' primer along with a J-beta primer mix. One entry per CDR3 protein, called by TCRdb with MiXCR from the 5' RACE reads. Among some 700,000 distinct CDR3 sequences listed, 22% were seen once. Sequencing input: blood. These receptors were obtained from an older man in good health.

The chain recombines TRBV7-6 with TRBJ2-2; 7 positions agree with TRBD2. V was pared by 1 base and J by 4 bases, with 6 bases of the junction left unmatched. The CDR3 totals 16 residues. The germline V gene encodes CDR1 SGHVS and CDR2 FNYEAQ. CDR3 nucleotides: TGTGCCAGCAGCTTAGTAGCGGGCCCAATCACCGGGGAGCTGTTTTTT. This translates into CASSLVAGPITGELFF.

This rearrangement joins TRBV20-1 to TRBJ2-5; D is undetermined. The germline CDR1 and CDR2 sequences are DFQATT and SNEGSKA (reference sequence). Trimming took 0 bases from V and 5 from J, leaving 10 bases between them. The CDR3 runs 13 residues. CDR3 sequence: CSARDLRSETQYF. DNA for the CDR3: TGCAGTGCTAGAGATTTAAGATCGGAGACCCAGTACTTC.

The V call is TRBV20-1, the J call TRBJ2-1; 16 bases align to TRBD2. The CDR3 runs 19 residues. The J segment lost 0 bases and the V segment lost 6 bases, leaving 11 bases of the junction unmatched. Germline assignment: CDR1 DFQATT and CDR2 SNEGSKA (reference sequence). CDR3 residues: CSAPRGGLAGGSSYNEQFF. Here the CDR3 DNA reads TGCAGTGCCCCTAGGGGGGGACTAGCGGGAGGGAGCTCCTACAATGAGCAGTTCTTC.